Listed below are T cell receptor beta chains from one sample, sequenced in a study of blood T cell repertoires in COVID-19. Generated by immunoSEQ multiplex PCR, the TCRdb table keeps only in-frame clones and is missing some. The sample contains 470,000 or so clones, 87% of which appear only once. The sample comprised PBMCs or T cells enriched from blood (not recorded which). The origin of the receptors is a woman younger than 35 with acute COVID-19. Each CDR3 is given with its conserved first and last residue. Fields, in order: D gene, V gene, J gene, clone size, CDR3 protein, CDR3 DNA. D genes are given only for firm matches. Expanded clones get a size class; other rows say once, few or many, or leave the size out.

>TRBD2|TRBV28|TRBJ2-7|.
CASSPGLAGSNSYEQYF
TGTGCCAGCAGCCCGGGACTAGCGGGATCGAACTCCTACGAGCAGTACTTC
>.|TRBV4-3|TRBJ2-7|.
CASSQDPSSLGQYF
TGCGCCAGCAGCCAAGACCCCTCTAGCCTTGGGCAGTACTTC
>TRBD1|TRBV10-2|TRBJ1-1|.
CASNDRAGPNVASFF
TGCGCCAGCAATGACAGGGCCGGCCCCAACGTAGCCTCTTTCTTT
>TRBD1|TRBV11-1|TRBJ1-1|few
CASRITGGTEAFF
TGTGCCAGCAGGATTACAGGGGGCACTGAAGCTTTCTTT
>.|TRBV15|TRBJ1-1|.
CATSRVTSKNTEAFF
TGTGCCACCAGCAGAGTGACTTCCAAGAACACTGAAGCTTTCTTT
>.|TRBV10-3|TRBJ1-5|.
CAISGGSNQPQHF
TGTGCCATCAGTGGAGGGAGCAATCAGCCCCAGCATTTT
>TRBD1|TRBV18|TRBJ1-1|.
CASSPAGGNTEAFF
TGTGCCAGCTCACCGGCAGGGGGTAACACTGAAGCTTTCTTT
>TRBD1|TRBV6-5|TRBJ2-3|.
CASRQRQGSDTQYF
TGTGCCAGCAGACAACGACAGGGATCGGATACGCAGTATTTT
>.|TRBV9|TRBJ1-3|once
CASSSPRSSGNTIYF
TGTGCCAGCAGCTCTCCGCGGAGCTCTGGAAACACCATATATTTT
>TRBD2|TRBV18|TRBJ2-2|.
CASSPLAGEVTGELFF
TGTGCCAGCTCACCCCTAGCGGGAGAAGTCACCGGGGAGCTGTTTTTT
>.|TRBV5-4|TRBJ2-5|.
CASSLDPTPPKETQYF
TGTGCCAGCAGCTTGGACCCGACTCCACCCAAGGAGACCCAGTACTTC
>.|TRBV15|TRBJ1-6|few
CATSKDGNNSPLHF
TGTGCCACCAGCAAGGACGGGAATAATTCACCCCTCCACTTT
>.|TRBV7-2|TRBJ1-3|.
CASSLQGAGNTIYF
TGTGCCAGCAGCTTACAAGGGGCTGGAAACACCATATATTTT
>.|TRBV10-1|TRBJ1-1|.
CASRDSLNTEAFF
TGCGCCAGCAGGGACAGTTTAAACACTGAAGCTTTCTTT
>TRBD1|TRBV18|TRBJ2-1|.
CASSPPWGTGWSYEQFF
TGTGCCAGCTCACCTCCTTGGGGGACAGGGTGGTCCTATGAGCAGTTCTTC
>TRBD2|TRBV27|TRBJ2-7|.
CASTLTGTSGYEQYF
TGTGCCAGCACCTTAACCGGGACTAGTGGGTACGAGCAGTACTTC
>.|TRBV11-3|TRBJ1-2|.
CASSSQEYGYTF
TGTGCCAGCAGCTCACAGGAATATGGCTACACCTTC
>.|TRBV27|TRBJ2-2|.
CASSLAGLGTGELFF
TGTGCCAGCAGTTTGGCGGGGCTAGGCACCGGGGAGCTGTTTTTT
>TRBD1|TRBV5-1|TRBJ1-2|.
CASSLAETGVSGYTF
TGCGCCAGCAGCTTGGCCGAGACAGGGGTCTCTGGCTACACCTTC
>.|TRBV6-5|TRBJ1-3|once
CASKRYSGNTIYF
TGTGCCAGCAAGAGGTATTCTGGAAACACCATATATTTT
>TRBD1|TRBV6-4|TRBJ1-1|.
CASRGTGATEAFF
TGTGCCAGCAGGGGGACAGGGGCCACTGAAGCTTTCTTT
>.|TRBV28|TRBJ1-1|.
CASSPHSTGNTEAFF
TGTGCCAGCAGTCCTCATTCGACGGGGAACACTGAAGCTTTCTTT
>.|TRBV19|TRBJ1-2|.
CASSMGAEDGYTF
TGTGCCAGTAGTATGGGGGCAGAGGATGGCTACACCTTC
>TRBD1|TRBV5-8|TRBJ2-7|.
CASSPPWDRGSRMTIEQYF
TGTGCCAGCAGCCCCCCCTGGGACAGGGGATCCCGAATGACTATCGAGCAGTACTTC
>TRBD2|TRBV19|TRBJ2-2|.
CASSTSGGATGELFF
TGTGCCAGTAGTACTAGCGGGGGGGCCACCGGGGAGCTGTTTTTT
>.|TRBV27|TRBJ1-5|.
CASSQTGRNQPQHF
TGTGCCAGCAGTCAGACAGGTCGTAATCAGCCCCAGCATTTT
>TRBD1|TRBV6-6|TRBJ2-3|.
CASRYRQGRTDTQYF
TGTGCCAGCAGATATAGACAGGGGAGGACAGATACGCAGTATTTT
>TRBD2|TRBV28|TRBJ2-3|.
CASSFRGLAGGGNTQYF
TGTGCCAGCAGTTTCCGAGGACTAGCGGGAGGGGGAAATACGCAGTATTTT